The 17 T cell receptor beta chains in this list originate from one sample, sequenced in a study of early T cells in non-severe SARS-CoV-2 infection. Each CDR3 protein is one row after TCRdb ran MiXCR on the 5' RACE reads. The table lists roughly 86,000 distinct CDR3 sequences, roughly 6% of them singletons, with less than 9.5% in the top ten. The sequencing input was whole blood. The receptors originated from an adult who was a healthcare worker with PCR-confirmed SARS-CoV-2 infection or an uninfected control (not recorded which).

This clonotype was picked up a small number of times. The V and J genes are TRBV14 and TRBJ2-2, with 8 bases fitting TRBD2. Germline loops: CDR1 SGHDN, CDR2 FVKESK. J lost 0 bases, V lost 1 base, and 7 bases had no gene match. This CDR3 is built from 18 residues. The CDR3 sequence: CASSQGPSGRSNTGELFF. The CDR3 DNA reads TGTGCCAGCAGCCAAGGTCCCAGCGGGAGATCGAACACCGGGGAGCTGTTTTTT.

This clonotype was recorded a few times. V is TRBV11-2 and J is TRBJ1-2, with D hard to call. CDR1 and CDR2 from the germline V gene are SGHAT and FQNNGV. The V gene lost 3 bases and the J gene lost 3 bases, with 14 bases spanning the gap. This CDR3 contains 15 residues. The CDR3 DNA reads as TGTGCCAGCAGCTTCCCCGACTCACGGTACTATGGCTACACCTTC. This encodes CASSFPDSRYYGYTF.

The CDR3 is CASSPGQAGSSGNTIYF. DNA of the CDR3: TGTGCCAGCAGCCCCGGACAGGCTGGGAGCTCTGGAAACACCATATATTTT. The genes are TRBV7-6 and TRBJ1-3, with 7 bases fitting TRBD1. The germline CDR1 and CDR2 sequences are SGHVS and FNYEAQ. Germline trimming cut 5 bases from V and 0 bases from J; bases unmatched to any gene: 10. The CDR3 is 17 amino acids.

The V call is TRBV5-4, the J call TRBJ2-3; 11 positions match TRBD2. The CDR3 spans 16 residues. Germline assignment: CDR1 SGHNT and CDR2 YYREEE (reference sequence). The J segment lost 0 bases and the V segment lost 1 base, leaving 1 base of the junction unmatched. CDR3 amino acids: CASSLRLAGSTDTQYF. CDR3 DNA: TGTGCCAGCAGCTTGAGACTAGCGGGGAGCACAGATACGCAGTATTTT.

This clonotype was detected many times. The chain combines TRBV30 with TRBJ2-3; D is possibly TRBD1 (6 bases). Trimming left V 6 bases short and J 1 base short, with 8 bases between. Germline V gene lookup returns CDR1 GTSNPN and CDR2 SVGIG (reference sequence). This CDR3 has 12 amino acids. The CDR3 sequence is CACEGGTDTQYF. The CDR3 bases are TGTGCCTGCGAGGGGGGCACAGATACGCAGTATTTT.

This clonotype was seen a handful of times. The chain is built from TRBV7-2 and TRBJ2-3; TRBD2 agrees at 10 bases. CDR3 length: 16 amino acids. Unmatched junction bases numbered 7, after V lost 5 bases and J lost 2 bases. CDR1 is SGHTA and CDR2 is FQGNSA in the germline V gene. CDR3 DNA: TGTGCCAGCAGCCCCCTAGCGGGAGTAGCCACAGATACGCAGTATTTT. Encoded protein: CASSPLAGVATDTQYF. Looking up the rest from reference TRBV7-2 and TRBJ2-3 gives the full variable domain: GAGVSQSPSNKVTEKGKDVELRCDPISGHTALYWYRQSLGQGLEFLIYFQGNSAPDKSGLPSDRFSAERTGGSVSTLTIQRTQQEDSAVYLCASSPLAGVATDTQYFGPGTRLTVL.

The chain is built from TRBV5-4 and TRBJ2-2; D remains unclear. Between the trimmed V and J ends, which lost 0 bases and 1 base, there was a span of 7 bases. The CDR3 contains 15 residues. CDR1 SGHNT and CDR2 YYREEE come from the germline V gene (reference sequence). CDR3 region: CASSLGAGNTGELFF. For the CDR3, the DNA is TGTGCCAGCAGCTTGGGGGCAGGGAACACCGGGGAGCTGTTTTTT.

V usage is TRBV3-1 and J usage is TRBJ2-7, with D perhaps assigned TRBD1 or TRBD2 (5 bases each). Germline V gene sequence: CDR1 LGHDT, CDR2 YNNKEL (reference sequence). V was trimmed by 0 bases and J by 0 bases, leaving 12 bases between them. This CDR3 has 16 amino acids. CDR3 residues: CASSQEPGLRSYEQYF. The CDR3 bases are TGTGCCAGCAGCCAAGAGCCGGGGCTACGCTCCTACGAGCAGTACTTC.

This clonotype was detected a few times. This sequence joins TRBV4-2 and TRBJ2-3; D unclear. The CDR3 has 14 amino acids. The germline V and J ends were trimmed by 0 bases and 3 bases, with 7 bases remaining between them. The germline V gene encodes CDR1 LGHNA and CDR2 YNFKEQ. The DNA of the CDR3 is TGTGCCAGCAGCCAAGATTTCCAGACAGATACGCAGTATTTT. This encodes CASSQDFQTDTQYF.

This clonotype was observed many times. The genes are TRBV7-2 and TRBJ2-3, with TRBD2 identical over 9 bases. Germline CDR1 is SGHTA and CDR2 is FQGNSA. This CDR3 contains 16 residues. V was clipped by 1 base and J by 1 base; unmatched bases: 3. CDR3 coding DNA: TGTGCCAGCAGCTTAGGTGCTAGCGGGGGCACAGATACGCAGTATTTT. This translates into CASSLGASGGTDTQYF. The whole variable domain, remainder taken from reference TRBV7-2 and TRBJ2-3, is GAGVSQSPSNKVTEKGKDVELRCDPISGHTALYWYRQSLGQGLEFLIYFQGNSAPDKSGLPSDRFSAERTGGSVSTLTIQRTQQEDSAVYLCASSLGASGGTDTQYFGPGTRLTVL.

This clonotype was observed many times. This chain joins TRBV12-3 or TRBV12-4 and TRBJ1-5, with D tentatively TRBD1 (5 bases). Trimming removed 3 bases from V and 1 base from J, with 7 bases in between. This CDR3 has 14 amino acids. The CDR3 DNA is TGTGCCAGCAGTTTTCAGGGCAGCAATCAGCCCCAGCATTTT. It encodes CASSFQGSNQPQHF.

The chain uses TRBV5-1 and TRBJ2-7, with 10 bases aligning to TRBD1. The ends lost 4 bases at V and 0 bases at J; junction bases unmatched: 4. The germline CDR1 and CDR2 sequences are SGHRS and YFSETQ. The CDR3 runs to 15 residues. The CDR3 DNA reads as TGCGCCAGCAGCATAAGGACAGGGGGCTCCTACGAGCAGTACTTC. It is translated as CASSIRTGGSYEQYF. The whole variable domain, filled in from reference TRBV5-1 and TRBJ2-7, reads KAGVTQTPRYLIKTRGQQVTLSCSPISGHRSVSWYQQTPGQGLQFLFEYFSETQRNKGNFPGRFSGRQFSNSRSEMNVSTLELGDSALYLCASSIRTGGSYEQYFGPGTRLTVT.

This clonotype was found many times. This chain joins TRBV24-1 and TRBJ2-2, with D perhaps being TRBD1 or TRBD2 (5 bases each). The CDR3 covers 13 residues. Per germline, CDR1 KGHDR and CDR2 SFDVKD. Between the trimmed V and J ends, which lost 10 bases and 6 bases, there was a span of 14 bases. CDR3 amino acids: CATRGGPPGELFF. The CDR3 DNA reads as TGTGCCACGCGTGGGGGACCCCCCGGGGAGCTGTTTTTT.

This clonotype turned up a few times. The rearrangement links TRBV16 to TRBJ1-6; D remains ambiguous. The CDR3 runs 14 residues. V was shortened by 4 bases and J by 8 bases, with 12 bases between the two germline ends. CDR1 and CDR2 (germline): KGHSY, FQNENV. This CDR3 is CASSPQRKDSPLHF. CDR3 bases: TGTGCCAGCAGCCCGCAGAGAAAGGATTCACCCCTCCACTTT. The variable domain in full, completed from reference TRBV16 and TRBJ1-6, reads GEEVAQTPKHLVRGEGQKAKLYCAPIKGHSYVFWYQQVLKNEFKFLISFQNENVFDETGMPKERFSAKCLPNSPCSLEIQATKLEDSAVYFCASSPQRKDSPLHFGNGTRLTVT.

This clonotype has a count of ten or more. The J gene is TRBJ1-5, the V gene TRBV19; TRBD1 agrees at 7 bases. In germline, CDR1 is LNHDA, CDR2 SQIVND (reference sequence). The trim removed 10 bases at V and 3 bases at J, leaving 12 bases unmatched. The CDR3 is made up of 15 amino acids. The CDR3 sequence is CATTDRGTVNQPQHF. The CDR3 coding sequence is TGTGCCACCACAGACCGCGGGACAGTCAATCAGCCCCAGCATTTT.

The chain links TRBV11-2 to TRBJ2-1, with TRBD2 matching 10 bases. The CDR3 loop spans 16 amino acids. V shed 5 bases and J 4 bases; nucleotides not matched to a gene: 8. Per germline, CDR1 SGHAT and CDR2 FQNNGV. The CDR3 sequence is CASSALAGVVYNEQFF. The DNA of the CDR3 is TGTGCCAGCAGCGCGCTAGCGGGAGTAGTATACAATGAGCAGTTCTTC.

This clonotype was detected a few times. The chain recombines TRBV29-1 with TRBJ2-3, with TRBD1 as a possible D gene (5 bases). V was cut by 3 bases and J by 0 bases, with 10 bases left in between. Germline assignment: CDR1 SQVTM and CDR2 ANQGSEA. The CDR3 is 14 residues long. The CDR3 protein is CSVDLTASTDTQYF. CDR3 nucleotides: TGCAGCGTTGACCTGACAGCTAGCACAGATACGCAGTATTTT.